This note documents a single T cell receptor beta chain sequence. The antigen is unknown. The CDR3 has 16 residues. Deletions cut 4 bases from V and 7 bases from J, with 20 bases between. CDR1 is MDHEN, CDR2 SYDVKM, per germline. The PCR was carried out with 60 Vbeta primers and 13 Jbeta primers. Profiling relied on immunoSEQ multiplex PCR, and the TCRdb table lists in-frame clones only, not all of them. Here the sample spans more than 95,000 clones, 55% to 75% being singletons. This specimen comes from a study of cytomegalovirus exposure and HLA in healthy donors. On the study more broadly: Unique TCRs numbering 75 million to 95 million, obtained from HLA-typed donors, made up an early data release. Study-level findings and limits: At a 0.05 false discovery rate, a later analysis found approximately 17,000 TCR beta sequences to be associated with HLA alleles.

The source of this sequence is a man aged 55 to 70 in good health and CMV-seronegative. The chain joins TRBV28 to TRBJ1-5; D perhaps matches TRBD1 (6 bases). Sequencing was performed on PBMCs. The CDR3 sequence: CASSSGSQGVGQPQHF. The CDR3 bases are TGTGCCAGCAGTTCAGGCTCACAGGGCGTAGGACAGCCCCAGCATTTT.